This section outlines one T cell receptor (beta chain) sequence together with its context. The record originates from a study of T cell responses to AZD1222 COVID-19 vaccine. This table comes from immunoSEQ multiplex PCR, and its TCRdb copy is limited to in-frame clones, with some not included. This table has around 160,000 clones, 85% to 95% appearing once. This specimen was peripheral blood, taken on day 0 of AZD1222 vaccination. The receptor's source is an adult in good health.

CDR3 DNA: TGTGCCAGCTCACCGGCGGAAAGAGGGAGTGGCTACACCTTC. This sequence encodes CASSPAERGSGYTF. The chain has TRBV18 and TRBJ1-2; D remains unclear. The CDR3 has 14 amino acids. Germline CDR1 KGHSH, CDR2 LQKENI. Trimming left V 3 bases short and J 7 bases short, with 15 bases between.